This T cell receptor (beta chain) originates from a study of T cell responses to AZD1222 COVID-19 vaccine. Comments on this clone: The antigen remains unidentified.

The repertoire was sequenced with immunoSEQ multiplex PCR; TCRdb's copy has only in-frame clones and lacks some. The data hold some 130,000 clones, with approximately 91% observed a single time. Points from the study as a whole: White British ancestry dominated among donors, who included more females, and clonal diversity was possibly underestimated. There were repertoire samples only from the period after the peak T cell response.

The TCR sequence derives from an adult who received the AZD1222 COVID-19 vaccine. The material sequenced was peripheral blood, taken 28 days after the second AZD1222 dose.

The CDR3: CASRPQGKVNTEAFF. The CDR3 nucleotides read TGCGCCAGCCGCCCGCAGGGTAAGGTGAACACTGAAGCTTTCTTT. The gene calls are TRBV5-1 and TRBJ1-1; possibly TRBD1 for D (5 bases). V was shortened by 7 bases and J by 0 bases, with 16 bases between the two germline ends. CDR3 length equals 15 residues. CDR1 is SGHRS, CDR2 YFSETQ, per germline.